Given below is one T cell receptor (beta chain) in context. Its antigen is not identified. Measured with immunoSEQ multiplex PCR; TCRdb has only the in-frame clones, and not every one. Among about 130,000 clones listed, 80% to 90% were seen once. The sample belongs to a study of T cell responses to AZD1222 COVID-19 vaccine. Study-level information: Timing groups of about 4 and about 12 weeks for second doses were pooled. General study points: White British ancestry dominated among donors, who included more females, and clonal diversity was possibly underestimated.

Germline V CDR1 and CDR2: GTSNPN, SVGIG (reference sequence). The CDR3 contains 15 residues. Trimming cost V 3 bases and J 4 bases, with 16 bases left between them. Sequenced here: peripheral blood, sampled on day 0 of AZD1222 vaccination. The clonotype was recovered from an adult in good health. The chain employs TRBV30 and TRBJ1-5, with D tentatively TRBD1 (6 bases). CDR3 protein: CAWSRGGIDNQPQHF. The CDR3 DNA reads as TGTGCCTGGAGCAGGGGAGGGATAGATAATCAGCCCCAGCATTTT.